One and the same sample provided the 21 T cell receptor beta chains below, sequenced in a study of T cell repertoires in cytomegalovirus infection. TCRdb redid the calling of the reads with MiXCR, one entry per CDR3 protein. Of a few hundred thousand distinct CDR3 sequences listed, about a sixth are singletons. Sequenced: PBMCs. These receptor sequences come from a human donor in good health (CMV status not recorded). Some clones in this sample may be carry-over from other donors' samples.

V is TRBV18 and J is TRBJ2-1; D is unclear. The CDR3 sequence is 15 residues long. Germline V gene data show CDR1 as KGHSH and CDR2 as LQKENI. V was clipped by 1 base and J by 2 bases, with 9 bases between them. CDR3 residues: CASSPLAVTYNEQFF. The CDR3 DNA sequence: TGTGCCAGCTCACCACTGGCGGTTACCTACAATGAGCAGTTCTTC.

The table lists this clonotype with a few counts. V usage is TRBV2 and J usage is TRBJ2-5; D call uncertain. The CDR3 has 13 amino acids. Between the trimmed V and J ends, which lost 4 bases and 4 bases, there was a span of 10 bases. CDR1 and CDR2 (germline): SNHLY, FYNNEI. CDR3 sequence: CASSGMRGETQYF. The CDR3 DNA is TGTGCCAGCAGTGGAATGCGCGGAGAGACCCAGTACTTC.

V usage is TRBV12-3 or TRBV12-4 and J usage is TRBJ1-1; D uncertain. V shed 6 bases and J shed 1 base, with 9 bases lying between them. CDR3 size: 13 residues. The CDR3 is CASSPPPNTEAFF. DNA for the CDR3: TGTGCCAGCAGCCCCCCGCCGAACACTGAAGCTTTCTTT.

This clonotype was detected a few times. This chain connects TRBV29-1 to TRBJ2-7; weak D call: TRBD2 (6 bases). Germline lookup yields CDR1 SQVTM and CDR2 ANQGSEA. V was pared by 7 bases and J by 0 bases, with 13 bases between. This CDR3 contains 13 residues. CDR3 sequence reads: CSGFSRGSYEQYF. The CDR3 nucleotides read TGCAGCGGCTTCTCGCGGGGCTCCTACGAGCAGTACTTC.

This chain links TRBV5-6 with TRBJ2-7; no clear D. V was shortened by 6 bases and J by 5 bases, with 12 bases between the two germline ends. Germline loops: CDR1 SGHDT, CDR2 YYEEEE. The CDR3 runs to 12 residues. The CDR3 here is CASNEGPHEQYF. CDR3 nucleotide sequence: TGTGCCAGCAACGAAGGACCCCACGAGCAGTACTTC.

To note about this clonotype: With a much larger clone just one base away, this may be a read error. This chain uses TRBV7-2 with TRBJ2-7; D perhaps matches TRBD1 (7 bases). Germline V gene data show CDR1 as SGHTA and CDR2 as FQGNSA. Between the trimmed V and J ends, which lost 4 bases and 4 bases, there was a span of 14 bases. The length of the CDR3 is 14 residues. The CDR3 sequence is CASSSSAGGYEQYF. The CDR3 DNA is TGTGCCAGCAGCTCTAGCGCAGGGGGGTACGAGCAGTACTTC.

This clonotype has a handful of counts. The V and J genes are TRBV15 and TRBJ2-1; D gene ambiguous. The germline CDR1 and CDR2 sequences are LNHNV and YYDKDF (reference sequence). CDR3 size: 12 residues. V lost 1 base to trimming and J lost 6 bases, with 4 bases between them. The CDR3 reads CATSRVGNEQFF. The CDR3 nucleotides read TGTGCCACCAGCAGAGTAGGCAATGAGCAGTTCTTC.

This clonotype was found a few times. The rearrangement links TRBV7-2 to TRBJ2-1; either TRBD1 or TRBD2 may fit D (5 bases each). Germline V lookup: CDR1 SGHTA, CDR2 FQGNSA. The CDR3 contains 16 residues. V was pared by 4 bases and J by 6 bases, with 19 bases between. CDR3 residues: CASSSLGDPAVNEQFF. The CDR3 DNA follows: TGTGCCAGCAGCTCCCTGGGGGACCCCGCGGTCAATGAGCAGTTCTTC.

V gene TRBV4-2 combines with J gene TRBJ1-4; D gene uncertain. The CDR3 covers 15 residues. Trimming removed 5 bases from V and 0 bases from J, with 10 bases in between. Per germline, CDR1 LGHNA and CDR2 YNFKEQ. Written as DNA, the CDR3 is TGTGCCAGCAGCACCCAGTCGGCAACTAATGAAAAACTGTTTTTT. This encodes CASSTQSATNEKLFF.

This clonotype was detected many times. The rearrangement uses TRBV7-2 and TRBJ2-3; D unresolved. Per germline, CDR1 SGHTA and CDR2 FQGNSA. The CDR3 spans 14 residues. The V and J ends lost 3 bases and 3 bases respectively, with 10 bases between them. The CDR3 reads CASSFFSRTDTQYF. Here the CDR3 DNA reads TGTGCCAGCAGCTTCTTTTCAAGGACAGATACGCAGTATTTT.

In this sample, this clonotype turned up once. The chain uses TRBV2 and TRBJ2-1, with a weak D call TRBD2 (6 bases). V was shortened by 6 bases and J by 0 bases, with 12 bases between the two germline ends. Germline lookup yields CDR1 SNHLY and CDR2 FYNNEI. The CDR3 is 15 residues long. The CDR3 spells CASSPGGTSYNEQFF. CDR3 nucleotide sequence: TGTGCCAGCAGCCCGGGCGGGACCTCCTACAATGAGCAGTTCTTC.

The chain is built from TRBV20-1 and TRBJ2-5; TRBD1 is a possible D gene (6 bases). In germline, CDR1 is DFQATT, CDR2 SNEGSKA (reference sequence). The CDR3 runs to 14 residues. V lost 0 bases and J 5 bases, leaving 13 bases between the germline ends. CDR3 region: CSARDGTGQETQYF. For the CDR3, the DNA is TGCAGTGCTAGAGACGGTACAGGGCAGGAGACCCAGTACTTC.

This clonotype has a count of ten or more. This chain links TRBV20-1 with TRBJ1-5, with D hard to call. The germline CDR1 and CDR2 sequences are DFQATT and SNEGSKA (reference sequence). The V end was cut by 3 bases, the J end by 4 bases, with 13 bases between. This CDR3 is 14 amino acids long. CDR3 DNA: TGCAGTGCTAGTGGGAGAGCAGAGAATCAGCCCCAGCATTTT. Translating it yields CSASGRAENQPQHF.

This clonotype was counted between two and nine times. The gene calls are TRBV29-1 and TRBJ2-7; D remains unclear. V was clipped by 6 bases and J by 2 bases, with 8 bases between them. Germline V CDR1 and CDR2: SQVTM, ANQGSEA. This CDR3 comprises 11 residues. The CDR3, as DNA: TGCAGCGTCGACAACACCTACGAGCAGTACTTC. Amino acids: CSVDNTYEQYF.

V usage is TRBV11-2 and J usage is TRBJ2-7; TRBD2 matches at 7 bases. CDR1 SGHAT and CDR2 FQNNGV come from the germline V gene. The CDR3 is made up of 18 amino acids. V was clipped by 0 bases and J by 4 bases; unmatched bases: 15. The CDR3 loop reads CASSLDGVRLARVYEQYF. The CDR3 coding sequence is TGTGCCAGCAGCTTAGATGGAGTCCGACTAGCAAGGGTTTACGAGCAGTACTTC.

The genes are TRBV20-1 and TRBJ1-1; the match to TRBD1 covers 7 bases. The ends lost 1 base at V and 8 bases at J; junction bases unmatched: 10. Germline V gene sequence: CDR1 DFQATT, CDR2 SNEGSKA (reference sequence). The CDR3 runs 14 residues. In DNA form, the CDR3 reads TGCAGTGCTAGAGTCCCGGGACAGACGAGGGAAGCTTTCTTT. As protein: CSARVPGQTREAFF.

The chain carries TRBV5-1 and TRBJ2-3, with D unresolved. There are 14 residues in the CDR3. The germline CDR1 and CDR2 sequences are SGHRS and YFSETQ. Trimming shortened V by 4 bases and J by 0 bases, and 9 bases separated the two germline ends. The CDR3 DNA follows: TGCGCCAGCAGCAAGCCAGACAGCACAGATACGCAGTATTTT. Translation: CASSKPDSTDTQYF.

This chain links TRBV6-6 with TRBJ1-1; D unclear. This CDR3 has 13 residues. Germline-derived CDR1 and CDR2 are MNHNY and SVGAGI (reference sequence). Trimming removed 0 bases from V and 9 bases from J, with 11 bases in between. CDR3 sequence (DNA): TGTGCCAGCAGTTACTCCCCCCATTATCAAGCTTTCTTT. Its translation: CASSYSPHYQAFF.

Ten or more counts support this clonotype. V is TRBV7-2 and J is TRBJ2-1, with D maybe TRBD1 (5 bases). V was clipped by 7 bases and J by 5 bases, with 9 bases between them. The CDR3 is made up of 12 amino acids. Germline V CDR1 and CDR2: SGHTA, FQGNSA. The CDR3 region has the DNA TGTGCCAGCACTCAGGGTAACAATGAGCAGTTCTTC. Translating it yields CASTQGNNEQFF.

This clonotype was seen a few times. This chain joins TRBV29-1 and TRBJ1-1; D call uncertain. Looked up from germline, CDR1 is SQVTM and CDR2 is ANQGSEA. The CDR3 covers 13 residues. The ends were cut back, 3 bases at V and 10 bases at J, with 18 bases in the middle. The CDR3 DNA follows: TGCAGCGTTGATAGGAGGTTAGAGACCCGAGCTTTCTTT. Translated, it gives CSVDRRLETRAFF. The full variable domain, rest sourced from reference TRBV29-1 and TRBJ1-1, is SAVISQKPSRDICQRGTSLTIQCQVDSQVTMMFWYRQQPGQSLTLIATANQGSEATYESGFVIDKFPISRPNLTFSTLTVSNMSPEDSSIYLCSVDRRLETRAFFGQGTRLTVV.

This clonotype was detected only a few times. The chain has TRBV11-2 and TRBJ2-7, with 8 bases fitting TRBD2. The V segment lost 0 bases and the J segment 1 base; nucleotides outside the gene matches: 8. The CDR3 totals 17 residues. Germline V gives CDR1 SGHAT, CDR2 FQNNGV. The CDR3 sequence: CASSLEATSGGSYEQYF. Written as DNA, the CDR3 is TGTGCCAGCAGCTTAGAAGCGACGAGCGGGGGTTCCTACGAGCAGTACTTC.